The 2 T cell receptor beta chains given below trace back to one sample, sequenced in a study of blood T cell repertoires in COVID-19 (TCRdb year 2020). Library prep was done by the immunoSEQ multiplex PCR assay. The source is immuneACCESS, and TCRdb retained only in-frame sequences with V and J called. Part of the clones is not carried over; for the studies checked, unresolved V genes explain less than half of this, and the remainder is unexplained. The sample data list about 110,000 clones, and 85% to 90% of these were observed just once. Less than 3.5% of the sample is taken by the ten largest. The sample consisted of peripheral blood. Receptors originate from a woman between 45 and 65 years old with acute or convalescent COVID-19.

The chain has TRBV6-5 and TRBJ2-7; 10 positions match TRBD1. CDR1 is MNHEY and CDR2 is SVGAGI in the germline V gene. CDR3 size: 15 residues. V was clipped by 6 bases and J by 2 bases; unmatched bases: 7. CDR3 in DNA: TGTGCCAGCAGCAGGACCGGGACAGGGGCCTACGAGCAGTACTTC. Translation: CASSRTGTGAYEQYF.

The chain carries TRBV28 and TRBJ1-4; possible D gene TRBD1, 6 bases. With 4 bases removed from V and 8 bases from J, the gap between germline ends came to 20 bases. In germline, CDR1 is MDHEN, CDR2 SYDVKM. CDR3 length: 16 amino acids. CDR3 residues: CASSSPPDRRGEKLFF. The CDR3 region has the DNA TGTGCCAGCAGTTCCCCCCCTGACAGGAGAGGCGAAAAACTGTTTTTT.